This TCR beta chain comes out of a study of a mutant IDH1 vaccine in newly diagnosed glioma. Germline V gene lookup returns CDR1 MGHRA and CDR2 YSYEKL. V lost 4 bases and J lost 5, with 5 bases in between. The CDR3 is 12 residues long. Assay: immunoSEQ multiplex PCR; the TCRdb copy retains only in-frame clones and omits some. This sample has approximately 70,000 clones; 60% to 85% occur once, and the top ten carry 7% to 10%. Regarding time point: baseline, week 1 (first vaccination visit). Documented treatment: pre-vaccination baseline after standard-of-care therapy. Donors had new WHO grade 3 or 4 IDH1-mutant, ATRX-lost astrocytomas.

The gene calls are TRBV4-1 and TRBJ2-2; D is unresolved. The source was PBMCs, collected from a glioma patient treated with radiotherapy, temozolomide or both. The origin of this receptor is a man in his fifties with glioma. This chain's CDR3 is CASSPGTGELFF. Written as DNA, the CDR3 is TGCGCCAGCAGCCCCGGGACCGGGGAGCTGTTTTTT.